Listed below are T cell receptor beta chains from one sample, sequenced in a study of T cells after yellow fever vaccination. TCRdb re-called the 5' RACE reads through MiXCR, storing one row per CDR3 protein. Of over 250,000 distinct CDR3 sequences in the sample, around 4.9% were seen once. The source was CD4+ T cells sorted from PBMCs, collected on the day of the yellow fever booster vaccination. The receptor set was obtained from a man aged 18 to 35 who received the YFV17D yellow fever vaccine. The CDR3 runs from the conserved cysteine through the conserved F or W. Fields, in order: J gene, CDR3 length, D gene, V gene, clone size, CDR3 protein, CDR3 DNA. A D gene is named only where the DNA matches it firmly. Expanded clones get a size class; other rows say once, few or many, or leave the size out.

j_call: TRBJ2-5; cdr3_length: 16; d_call: -; v_call: TRBV4-3; clone_size: -; cdr3_aa: CASSQNFPAYQETQYF; cdr3_nt: TGCGCCAGCAGCCAAAACTTTCCAGCCTACCAAGAGACCCAGTACTTC
j_call: TRBJ2-3; cdr3_length: 15; d_call: TRBD2; v_call: TRBV6-2/TRBV6-3; clone_size: many; cdr3_aa: CASSTAGGRPDTQYF; cdr3_nt: TGTGCCAGCAGCACAGCGGGGGGGCGACCAGATACGCAGTATTTT
j_call: TRBJ1-4; cdr3_length: 14; d_call: -; v_call: TRBV20-1; clone_size: few; cdr3_aa: CSARDLSGGGKLFF; cdr3_nt: TGCAGTGCTAGAGACCTTTCCGGGGGTGGAAAACTGTTTTTT
j_call: TRBJ2-7; cdr3_length: 13; d_call: -; v_call: TRBV24-1; clone_size: many; cdr3_aa: CATSVGAGYEQYF; cdr3_nt: TGTGCCACCAGTGTCGGGGCAGGATACGAGCAGTACTTC
j_call: TRBJ2-5; cdr3_length: 15; d_call: TRBD2; v_call: TRBV28; clone_size: few; cdr3_aa: CASRPLAGARETQYF; cdr3_nt: TGTGCCAGCCGACCCCTAGCGGGGGCCAGGGAGACCCAGTACTTC
j_call: TRBJ1-1; cdr3_length: 14; d_call: -; v_call: TRBV19; clone_size: many; cdr3_aa: CASQDLRTFPEAFF; cdr3_nt: TGTGCCAGCCAGGACCTCAGAACGTTTCCTGAAGCTTTCTTT
j_call: TRBJ2-7; cdr3_length: 16; d_call: -; v_call: TRBV18; clone_size: many; cdr3_aa: CASSPGVGRGGDEQYF; cdr3_nt: TGTGCCAGCTCACCAGGTGTCGGAAGGGGGGGAGACGAGCAGTACTTC
j_call: TRBJ1-1; cdr3_length: 14; d_call: TRBD1; v_call: TRBV7-9; clone_size: -; cdr3_aa: CASSLLDRVTEAFF; cdr3_nt: TGTGCCAGCAGCTTATTGGACAGGGTTACTGAAGCTTTCTTT
j_call: TRBJ2-5; cdr3_length: 15; d_call: -; v_call: TRBV5-1; clone_size: -; cdr3_aa: CASSLVPGVEETQYF; cdr3_nt: TGCGCCAGCAGCTTGGTCCCGGGGGTGGAGGAGACCCAGTACTTC
j_call: TRBJ2-2; cdr3_length: 15; d_call: TRBD1; v_call: TRBV7-8; clone_size: -; cdr3_aa: CASPQGTGGTGELFF; cdr3_nt: TGTGCCAGCCCCCAAGGGACAGGGGGCACCGGGGAGCTGTTTTTT
j_call: TRBJ1-2; cdr3_length: 14; d_call: -; v_call: TRBV5-4; clone_size: few; cdr3_aa: CASSLGPLRTLYTF; cdr3_nt: TGTGCCAGCAGCTTGGGGCCCTTAAGGACACTCTACACCTTC
j_call: TRBJ2-5; cdr3_length: 15; d_call: -; v_call: TRBV14; clone_size: few; cdr3_aa: CASSQGLVYQETQYF; cdr3_nt: TGTGCCAGCAGCCAAGGATTGGTGTACCAAGAGACCCAGTACTTC
j_call: TRBJ1-5; cdr3_length: 14; d_call: -; v_call: TRBV7-2; clone_size: few; cdr3_aa: CASSFQEFNQPQHF; cdr3_nt: TGTGCCAGCAGCTTTCAGGAGTTCAATCAGCCCCAGCATTTT
j_call: TRBJ1-5; cdr3_length: 13; d_call: TRBD1; v_call: TRBV20-1; clone_size: -; cdr3_aa: CSAGTDSNQPQHF; cdr3_nt: TGCAGTGCCGGGACAGATAGCAATCAGCCCCAGCATTTT
j_call: TRBJ1-1; cdr3_length: 14; d_call: -; v_call: TRBV5-1; clone_size: -; cdr3_aa: CASSLMQTNTEAFF; cdr3_nt: TGCGCCAGCAGCTTGATGCAGACAAACACTGAAGCTTTCTTT
j_call: TRBJ1-2; cdr3_length: 15; d_call: -; v_call: TRBV12-3/TRBV12-4; clone_size: few; cdr3_aa: CASSLSHSPGGGYTF; cdr3_nt: TGTGCCAGCAGTTTATCCCACTCACCCGGTGGTGGCTACACCTTC
j_call: TRBJ2-1; cdr3_length: 17; d_call: TRBD2; v_call: TRBV5-1; clone_size: few; cdr3_aa: CASSLVRSGGSYNEQFF; cdr3_nt: TGCGCCAGCAGCTTGGTTAGGTCGGGGGGCTCCTACAATGAGCAGTTCTTC
j_call: TRBJ2-7; cdr3_length: 13; d_call: TRBD1; v_call: TRBV7-8; clone_size: few; cdr3_aa: CASGGQAITEQYF; cdr3_nt: TGTGCCAGCGGCGGACAGGCGATTACCGAGCAGTACTTC
j_call: TRBJ1-2; cdr3_length: 15; d_call: -; v_call: TRBV6-2/TRBV6-3; clone_size: few; cdr3_aa: CASSPGLALGYGYTF; cdr3_nt: TGTGCCAGCAGCCCAGGTCTGGCCTTAGGCTATGGCTACACCTTC
j_call: TRBJ2-3; cdr3_length: 16; d_call: -; v_call: TRBV11-2; clone_size: many; cdr3_aa: CASSSPLGQRTDTQYF; cdr3_nt: TGTGCCAGCAGCTCCCCCTTGGGTCAGAGAACAGATACGCAGTATTTT
j_call: TRBJ2-1; cdr3_length: 13; d_call: TRBD1; v_call: TRBV6-2/TRBV6-3; clone_size: few; cdr3_aa: CATARQGNNEQFF; cdr3_nt: TGTGCCACCGCCCGACAGGGTAACAATGAGCAGTTCTTC
j_call: TRBJ2-2; cdr3_length: 14; d_call: -; v_call: TRBV20-1; clone_size: many; cdr3_aa: CSARWTSNTGELFF; cdr3_nt: TGCAGTGCTAGATGGACGTCGAACACCGGGGAGCTGTTTTTT
j_call: TRBJ2-3; cdr3_length: 13; d_call: -; v_call: TRBV30; clone_size: -; cdr3_aa: CAWSVSFTDTQYF; cdr3_nt: TGTGCCTGGAGTGTAAGTTTCACCGATACGCAGTATTTT
j_call: TRBJ2-7; cdr3_length: 17; d_call: TRBD2; v_call: TRBV20-1; clone_size: few; cdr3_aa: CSAILPLAGRRFYEQYF; cdr3_nt: TGCAGTGCTATACTACCACTAGCGGGGCGTAGGTTCTACGAGCAGTACTTC
j_call: TRBJ2-1; cdr3_length: 13; d_call: -; v_call: TRBV12-3/TRBV12-4; clone_size: many; cdr3_aa: CASRGVLRYEQFF; cdr3_nt: TGTGCCAGCAGGGGCGTCCTGAGGTATGAGCAGTTCTTC